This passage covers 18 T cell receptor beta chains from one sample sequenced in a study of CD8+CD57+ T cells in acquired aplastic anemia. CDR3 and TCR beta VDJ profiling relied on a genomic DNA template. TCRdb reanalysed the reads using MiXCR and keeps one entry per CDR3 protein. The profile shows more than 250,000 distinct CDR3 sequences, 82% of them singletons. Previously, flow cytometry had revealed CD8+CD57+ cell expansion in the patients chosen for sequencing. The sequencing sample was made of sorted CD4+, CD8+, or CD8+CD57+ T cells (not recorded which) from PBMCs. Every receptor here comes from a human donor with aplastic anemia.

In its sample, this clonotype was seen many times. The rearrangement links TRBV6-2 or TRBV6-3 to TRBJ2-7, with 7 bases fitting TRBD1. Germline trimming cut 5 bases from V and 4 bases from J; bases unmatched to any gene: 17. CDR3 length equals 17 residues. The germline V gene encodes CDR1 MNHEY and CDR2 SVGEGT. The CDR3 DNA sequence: TGTGCCAGCAGTCCGTCCCGAGACAGGGAATTCGTGTACGAGCAGTACGTC. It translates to CASSPSRDREFVYEQYV.

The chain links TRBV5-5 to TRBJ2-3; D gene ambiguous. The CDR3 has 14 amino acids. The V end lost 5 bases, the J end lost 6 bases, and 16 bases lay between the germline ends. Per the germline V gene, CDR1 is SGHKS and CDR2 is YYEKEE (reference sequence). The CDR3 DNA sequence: TGTGCCAGCAGAGAAGCGAAAGGTCCCGATACGCAGTATTTT. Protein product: CASREAKGPDTQYF. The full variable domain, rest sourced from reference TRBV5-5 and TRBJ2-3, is DAGVTQSPTHLIKTRGQQVTLRCSPISGHKSVSWYQQVLGQGPQFIFQYYEKEERGRGNFPDRFSARQFPNYSSELNVNALLLGDSALYLCASREAKGPDTQYFGPGTRLTVL.

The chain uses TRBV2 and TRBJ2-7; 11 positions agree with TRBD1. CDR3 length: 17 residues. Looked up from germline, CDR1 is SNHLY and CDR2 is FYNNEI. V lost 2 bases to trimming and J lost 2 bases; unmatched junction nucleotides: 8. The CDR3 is CASSEFGGQGEPYEQYF. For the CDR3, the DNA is TGTGCCAGCAGTGAATTCGGGGGACAGGGGGAACCCTACGAGCAGTACTTC.

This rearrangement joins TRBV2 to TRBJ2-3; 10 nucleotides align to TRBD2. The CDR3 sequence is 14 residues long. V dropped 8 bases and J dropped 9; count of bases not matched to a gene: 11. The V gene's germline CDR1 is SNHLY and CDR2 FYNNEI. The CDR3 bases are TGTGCCAGCGGGTTAGCGGGAGGTCCCGCGACGCAGTATTTT. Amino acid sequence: CASGLAGGPATQYF.

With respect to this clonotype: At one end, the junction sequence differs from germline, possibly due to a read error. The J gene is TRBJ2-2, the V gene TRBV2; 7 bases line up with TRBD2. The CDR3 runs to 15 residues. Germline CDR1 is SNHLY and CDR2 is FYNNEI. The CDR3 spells CASSGVAGTTGEVFF. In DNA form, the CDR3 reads TGTGCCAGCAGCGGGGTAGCGGGTACCACCGGGGAGGTGTTTTTT.

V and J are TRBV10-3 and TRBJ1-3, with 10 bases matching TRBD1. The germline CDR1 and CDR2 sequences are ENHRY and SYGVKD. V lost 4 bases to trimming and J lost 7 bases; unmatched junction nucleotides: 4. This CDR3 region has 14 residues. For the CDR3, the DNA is TGTGCCATCAGTGTGGGACAGGGGTTCAACACCATATATTTT. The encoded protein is CAISVGQGFNTIYF.

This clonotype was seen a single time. The CDR3 bases are TGTGCCAGCAGCCCACAGGGGGGAGGCAATCAGCCCCAGTACTTC. The encoded protein is CASSPQGGGNQPQYF. The rearrangement links TRBV9 to TRBJ2-1, with TRBD1 identical over 8 bases. The end of the DNA aligns better with TRBJ2-5, so the J call may be wrong. The CDR3 totals 15 residues. Germline assignment: CDR1 SGDLS and CDR2 YYNGEE.

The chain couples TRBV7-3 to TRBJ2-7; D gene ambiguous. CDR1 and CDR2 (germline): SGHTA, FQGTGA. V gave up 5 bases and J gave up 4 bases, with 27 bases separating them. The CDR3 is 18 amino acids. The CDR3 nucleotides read TGTGCCAGCAGCAGGTCTTGGTTCATGGCTACACTTTCGTACGAGCAGTACGTC. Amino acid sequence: CASSRSWFMATLSYEQYV.

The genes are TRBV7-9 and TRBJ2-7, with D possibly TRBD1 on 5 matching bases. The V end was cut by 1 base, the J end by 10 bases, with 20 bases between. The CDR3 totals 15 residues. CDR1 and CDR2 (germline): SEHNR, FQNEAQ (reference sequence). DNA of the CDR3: TGTGCCAGCAGCTTAGAAAGACACAGGAGAAACAATCAGTACTTC. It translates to CASSLERHRRNNQYF.

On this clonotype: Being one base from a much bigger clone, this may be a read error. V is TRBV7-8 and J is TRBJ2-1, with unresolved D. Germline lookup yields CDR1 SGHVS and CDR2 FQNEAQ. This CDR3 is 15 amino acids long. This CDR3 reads CASSIAGGADNERFF. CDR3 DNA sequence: TGTGCCAGTAGTATAGCTGGCGGAGCCGATAATGAGCGGTTCTTC.

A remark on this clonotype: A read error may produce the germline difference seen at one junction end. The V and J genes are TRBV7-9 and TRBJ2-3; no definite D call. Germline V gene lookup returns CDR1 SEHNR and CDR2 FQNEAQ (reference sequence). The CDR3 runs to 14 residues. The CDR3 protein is CASSLDLGPDTESF. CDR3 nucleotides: TGTGCCAGCAGCTTAGATCTGGGTCCCGATACTGAGTCTTTT.

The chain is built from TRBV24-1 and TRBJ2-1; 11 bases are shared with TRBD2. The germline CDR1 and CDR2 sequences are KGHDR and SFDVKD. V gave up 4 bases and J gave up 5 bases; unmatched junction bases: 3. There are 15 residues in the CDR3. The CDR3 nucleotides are TGTGCCACCAGTGAATGGGGACTAGCGGACAATGAGCAGTTCTTC. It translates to CATSEWGLADNEQFF.

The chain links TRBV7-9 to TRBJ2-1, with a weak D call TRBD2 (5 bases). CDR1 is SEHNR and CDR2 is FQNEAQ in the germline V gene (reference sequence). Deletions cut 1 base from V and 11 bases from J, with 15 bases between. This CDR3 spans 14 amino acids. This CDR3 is CASSLVGGPDKQFF. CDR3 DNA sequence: TGTGCCAGCAGCTTAGTGGGCGGGCCCGATAAGCAGTTCTTC.

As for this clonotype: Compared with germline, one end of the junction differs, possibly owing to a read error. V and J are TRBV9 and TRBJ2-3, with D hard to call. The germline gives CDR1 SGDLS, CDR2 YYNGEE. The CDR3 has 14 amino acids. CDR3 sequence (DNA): TGTGCCAGCGGCGTAGCTGGGAACATCCATAACTTCTATTTT. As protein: CASGVAGNIHNFYF.

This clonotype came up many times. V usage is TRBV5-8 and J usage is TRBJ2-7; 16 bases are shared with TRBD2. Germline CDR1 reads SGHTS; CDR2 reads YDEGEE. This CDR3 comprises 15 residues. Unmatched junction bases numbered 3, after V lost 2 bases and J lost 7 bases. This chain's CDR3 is CASSFGTSGREEQYV. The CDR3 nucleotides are TGTGCCAGCAGCTTCGGGACTAGCGGGAGGGAGGAGCAGTACGTC.

The CDR3 loop is CASSPDGTPGNTIYF. The CDR3 DNA follows: TGTGCCAGCAGCCCGGACGGGACGCCTGGAAACACCATATATTTT. The V gene is TRBV5-4, the J gene TRBJ1-3; D is possibly TRBD1 (5 bases). From germline, CDR1 is SGHNT and CDR2 YYREEE (reference sequence). CDR3 size: 15 residues. Trimming left V 4 bases short and J 2 bases short, with 13 bases between.

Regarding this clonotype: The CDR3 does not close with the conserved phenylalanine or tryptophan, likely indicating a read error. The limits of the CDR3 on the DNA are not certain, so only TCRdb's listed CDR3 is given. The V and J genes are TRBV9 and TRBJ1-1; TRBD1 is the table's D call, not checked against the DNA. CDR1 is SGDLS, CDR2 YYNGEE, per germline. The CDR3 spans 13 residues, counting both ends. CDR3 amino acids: CASSSTTARGASL.

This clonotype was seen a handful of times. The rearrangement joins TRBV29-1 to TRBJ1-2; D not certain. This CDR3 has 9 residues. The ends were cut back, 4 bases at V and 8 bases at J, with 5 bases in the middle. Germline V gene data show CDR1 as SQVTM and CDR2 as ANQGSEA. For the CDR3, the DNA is TGCAGCGTTGTGTCCGGCTACACCTTC. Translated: CSVVSGYTF.